The next 29 T cell receptor beta chains were all read from a single sample in a study of siplizumab effects on memory and regulatory T cells. Some clones are missing from TCRdb's copy, which holds only in-frame ones; the method was immunoSEQ multiplex PCR. The sample gives roughly 120,000 clones, about 90% of which show up once; around 0.73% is in the top ten. The sequencing input was Tregs sorted from blood. The source of these receptors is a human donor in good health.

The rearrangement uses TRBV19 and TRBJ2-3; possibly TRBD1 or TRBD2 for D (6 bases each). Germline CDR1 and CDR2: LNHDA and SQIVND (reference sequence). The CDR3 covers 15 residues. The germline V and J ends were trimmed by 1 base and 1 base, with 9 bases remaining between them. CDR3 sequence: CASSIVGGRTDTQYF. The DNA of the CDR3 is TGTGCCAGTAGTATAGTGGGGGGCCGCACAGATACGCAGTATTTT.

This chain links TRBV9 with TRBJ1-1; D is unclear. V lost 0 bases to trimming and J lost 1 base, with 7 bases between them. The CDR3 sequence is 14 residues long. CDR1 is SGDLS and CDR2 is YYNGEE in the germline V gene. CDR3 amino acids: CASSVDRPNTEAFF. CDR3 bases: TGTGCCAGCAGCGTAGATAGACCGAACACTGAAGCTTTCTTT.

The chain couples TRBV19 to TRBJ2-3, with TRBD1 matching over 7 bases. The CDR3 sequence is 16 residues long. CDR1 and CDR2 from the germline V gene are LNHDA and SQIVND (reference sequence). The ends lost 3 bases at V and 3 bases at J; junction bases unmatched: 9. The CDR3 region has the DNA TGTGCCAGTAGTATCACAGGGGCCGCTCTTACAGATACGCAGTATTTT. As protein: CASSITGAALTDTQYF.

This chain connects TRBV11-2 to TRBJ1-2; a possible D gene is TRBD1 (5 bases). The ends were cut back, 0 bases at V and 6 bases at J, with 11 bases in the middle. The CDR3 has 14 residues. From germline, CDR1 is SGHAT and CDR2 FQNNGV. The CDR3: CASSLDWQGDGYTF. The DNA for the CDR3 is TGTGCCAGCAGCTTAGATTGGCAGGGAGATGGCTACACCTTC.

For this clone: The same CDR3 is also encoded by other DNA sequences in this sample. The chain joins TRBV5-1 to TRBJ2-5; 8 bases map to TRBD1. With 4 bases clipped from V and 2 bases from J, the junction kept 4 bases outside the gene matches. The CDR3 spans 14 residues. Germline V gives CDR1 SGHRS, CDR2 YFSETQ. The CDR3 DNA reads TGCGCCAGCAGCCTTGGACAGGGACAAGAGACCCAGTACTTC. This gives the protein CASSLGQGQETQYF.

This clone was counted once. The V and J genes are TRBV16 and TRBJ1-5, with no clear D. CDR1 is KGHSY and CDR2 is FQNENV in the germline V gene. This CDR3 comprises 15 residues. Trimming left V 3 bases short and J 5 bases short, with 14 bases between. This CDR3 is CASSQSPDQYQPQHF. CDR3 sequence (DNA): TGTGCCAGCAGCCAGTCCCCGGACCAGTATCAGCCCCAGCATTTT.

The chain uses TRBV27 and TRBJ2-5, with TRBD2 matching over 11 bases. Losses at the gene ends were 5 bases for V and 5 bases for J; bases not matched to a gene: 7. The germline gives CDR1 MNHEY, CDR2 SMNVEV (reference sequence). CDR3 length equals 15 residues. The CDR3 loop is CASSPRLAGLETQYF. The CDR3 bases are TGTGCCAGCAGTCCTCGACTAGCGGGGTTGGAGACCCAGTACTTC.

The rearrangement joins TRBV11-3 to TRBJ2-3; D is unresolved. Per germline, CDR1 SGHNT and CDR2 YENEEA. The germline V and J ends were trimmed by 2 bases and 0 bases, with 3 bases remaining between them. This CDR3 region has 13 residues. The CDR3 DNA reads TGTGCCAGCAGCTTATACAGCACAGATACGCAGTATTTT. Protein: CASSLYSTDTQYF.

V is TRBV10-1 and J is TRBJ2-7; TRBD2 matches at 9 bases. Germline CDR1 and CDR2: WNHNN and SYGVQD (reference sequence). The CDR3 runs 16 residues. V lost 3 bases and J lost 4; bases outside the gene matches: 10. The CDR3 reads CASSDLREGRQYEQYF. CDR3 DNA: TGCGCCAGCAGTGACTTGCGGGAGGGCCGTCAATACGAGCAGTACTTC.

The rearrangement joins TRBV7-9 to TRBJ2-7; D gene unclear. Trimming left V 1 base short and J 4 bases short, with 8 bases between. Germline V gene lookup returns CDR1 SEHNR and CDR2 FQNEAQ (reference sequence). This CDR3 has 13 residues. This CDR3 reads CASSLVVGYEQYF. CDR3 sequence (DNA): TGTGCCAGCAGCTTAGTAGTGGGGTACGAGCAGTACTTC.

The V gene is TRBV10-3, the J gene TRBJ2-7; D call uncertain. CDR1 is ENHRY and CDR2 is SYGVKD in the germline V gene. There are 12 residues in the CDR3. Trimming removed 2 bases at V and 4 bases at J, with 6 bases between. The CDR3 loop reads CAISETLYEQYF. The CDR3 DNA is TGTGCCATCAGTGAGACACTTTACGAGCAGTACTTC.

The table lists this clone with a count of one. This chain links TRBV29-1 with TRBJ2-7; D is ambiguous. Trimming took 4 bases from V and 0 from J, leaving 7 bases between them. The CDR3 loop spans 12 amino acids. CDR1 is SQVTM and CDR2 is ANQGSEA in the germline V gene. For the CDR3, the DNA is TGCAGCGTTGGGACGCGCTCCTACGAGCAGTACTTC. Translating it yields CSVGTRSYEQYF.

J is TRBJ2-3 and V is TRBV10-1; 12 bases are a match to TRBD1. CDR1 is WNHNN and CDR2 is SYGVQD in the germline V gene (reference sequence). This CDR3 contains 16 residues. With 2 bases clipped from V and 1 base from J, the junction kept 1 base outside the gene matches. The CDR3 loop is CASSEGTGGGTDTQYF. CDR3 DNA: TGCGCCAGCAGTGAGGGGACAGGGGGCGGCACAGATACGCAGTATTTT.

The J gene is TRBJ1-1, the V gene TRBV19, with D maybe TRBD1 (5 bases). This CDR3 spans 14 amino acids. The V and J ends lost 7 bases and 3 bases respectively, with 15 bases between them. Germline V gene sequence: CDR1 LNHDA, CDR2 SQIVND (reference sequence). DNA of the CDR3: TGTGCCAGTAAGACGCCAGGGAGGCACACTGAAGCTTTCTTT. Translated: CASKTPGRHTEAFF.

The V and J genes are TRBV19 and TRBJ1-4, with no clear D. V was cut by 0 bases and J by 0 bases, with 11 bases left in between. The CDR3 is 17 residues long. Looked up from germline, CDR1 is LNHDA and CDR2 is SQIVND (reference sequence). The chain's CDR3 is CASSIDGRTATNEKLFF. In DNA, the CDR3 is TGTGCCAGTAGTATAGATGGCAGGACGGCAACTAATGAAAAACTGTTTTTT.

The chain is built from TRBV2 and TRBJ2-4; 10 positions agree with TRBD1. Germline CDR1 and CDR2: SNHLY and FYNNEI. Unmatched junction bases numbered 7, after V lost 5 bases and J lost 6 bases. The CDR3 contains 15 residues. In DNA, the CDR3 is TGTGCCAGCAGTACGACAGGGGGCGAGGGAAACATTCAGTACTTC. Translating it yields CASSTTGGEGNIQYF.

For the CDR3, the DNA is TGTGCCAGCAGCCCGGGAGGGCTAAGTAATGAGCAGTTCTTC. Translation: CASSPGGLSNEQFF. This sequence joins TRBV7-2 and TRBJ2-1; the match to TRBD2 covers 8 bases. CDR3 size: 14 residues. V shed 5 bases, J shed 7 bases, and the junction held 7 bases outside the gene matches. The V gene's germline CDR1 is SGHTA and CDR2 FQGNSA.

This chain uses TRBV6-5 with TRBJ2-5, with D perhaps given as TRBD1 or TRBD2 (6 bases each). This CDR3 is built from 13 residues. Germline CDR1 reads MNHEY; CDR2 reads SVGAGI. V was cut by 8 bases and J by 4 bases, with 14 bases left in between. The CDR3 loop is CASVKQGLETQYF. The DNA of the CDR3 is TGTGCCAGCGTTAAACAGGGACTAGAGACCCAGTACTTC.

This chain links TRBV2 with TRBJ2-7; no reliable D call. This CDR3 is 12 amino acids long. The germline gives CDR1 SNHLY, CDR2 FYNNEI. V was clipped by 6 bases and J by 0 bases, with 6 bases between them. The CDR3 DNA reads TGTGCCAGCAGGATGGACTCCTACGAGCAGTACTTC. Its translation is CASRMDSYEQYF.

The chain uses TRBV5-1 and TRBJ1-1, with D possibly being TRBD1 (6 bases). Germline CDR1 and CDR2: SGHRS and YFSETQ. V lost 3 bases to trimming and J lost 9 bases, with 15 bases between them. CDR3 size: 13 residues. CDR3 nucleotide sequence: TGCGCCAGCAGCTACGAAGACAGGTCCCAAGCTTTCTTT. Protein product: CASSYEDRSQAFF.

J is TRBJ1-2 and V is TRBV4-2; 9 nucleotides align to TRBD1. Germline-derived CDR1 and CDR2 are LGHNA and YNFKEQ. The junction had 5 bases not matched to a gene; V was cut back by 1 base and J by 8 bases. The CDR3 is 14 residues long. CDR3: CASSQGDREYGYTF. Here the CDR3 DNA reads TGTGCCAGCAGCCAAGGGGACAGGGAGTACGGCTACACCTTC.

The chain carries TRBV29-1 and TRBJ1-1, with D perhaps matching TRBD1 (5 bases). V was cut by 3 bases and J by 9 bases, with 11 bases left in between. This CDR3 is built from 11 residues. The germline gives CDR1 SQVTM, CDR2 ANQGSEA. The DNA of the CDR3 is TGCAGCGTTGATCCGGGACGAAAAGCTTTCTTT. This translates into CSVDPGRKAFF.

This chain links TRBV15 with TRBJ2-2; no firm D call. The CDR3 sequence is 14 residues long. V lost 3 bases and J lost 4, with 9 bases in between. Germline V lookup: CDR1 LNHNV, CDR2 YYDKDF (reference sequence). The CDR3 DNA reads TGTGCCACCAGCAGCCCCACCTTCACCGGGGAGCTGTTTTTT. Translated: CATSSPTFTGELFF. The variable domain in full, with the rest retrieved from reference TRBV15 and TRBJ2-2, is DAMVIQNPRYQVTQFGKPVTLSCSQTLNHNVMYWYQQKSSQAPKLLFHYYDKDFNNEADTPDNFQSRRPNTSFCFLDIRSPGLGDTAMYLCATSSPTFTGELFFGEGSRLTVL.

V and J are TRBV6-1 and TRBJ2-5; D is possibly TRBD1 (5 bases). V lost 7 bases and J 7 bases, leaving 19 bases between the germline ends. The germline V gene has CDR1 MNHNS and CDR2 SASEGT. This CDR3 spans 14 amino acids. CDR3: CASTLGGAKRTQYF. Here the CDR3 DNA reads TGTGCCAGCACCCTAGGTGGGGCCAAACGGACCCAGTACTTC.

The J gene is TRBJ2-7, the V gene TRBV6-7; 9 bases are a match to TRBD1. TRBV6-7 is an open reading frame whose function is uncertain. With 11 bases clipped from V and 5 bases from J, the junction kept 10 bases outside the gene matches. This CDR3 has 13 amino acids. The CDR3 loop is CARLQGAIDEQYF. DNA for the CDR3: TGTGCCCGATTACAGGGGGCGATCGACGAGCAGTACTTC.

The V call is TRBV6-5, the J call TRBJ1-1; D gene uncertain. Germline V gives CDR1 MNHEY, CDR2 SVGAGI. This CDR3 has 15 residues. Trimming removed 0 bases from V and 5 bases from J, with 13 bases in between. CDR3 region: CASSYSYTTSTEAFF. CDR3 nucleotide sequence: TGTGCCAGCAGTTACTCTTACACCACCTCGACTGAAGCTTTCTTT.

This clone has just a few counts. The chain combines TRBV6-1 with TRBJ1-5, with 8 positions matching TRBD1. In germline, CDR1 is MNHNS, CDR2 SASEGT. The CDR3 contains 14 residues. Trimming at V came to 8 bases and at J to 4 bases, leaving 7 bases not matched to a gene. CDR3: CASSDRGLNQPQHF. The CDR3 nucleotides are TGTGCCAGCTCCGACAGGGGACTAAATCAGCCCCAGCATTTT.

The chain is built from TRBV5-1 and TRBJ2-5, with D possibly being TRBD1 (5 bases). The CDR3 extends over 15 amino acids. V gave up 0 bases and J gave up 1 base, with 10 bases separating them. CDR1 and CDR2 from the germline V gene are SGHRS and YFSETQ. CDR3 region: CASSLGDSFQETQYF. The CDR3 nucleotides read TGCGCCAGCAGCTTGGGAGACAGCTTCCAAGAGACCCAGTACTTC.

The chain joins TRBV27 to TRBJ1-1, with D tentatively TRBD1 (5 bases). The germline V gene encodes CDR1 MNHEY and CDR2 SMNVEV (reference sequence). V was cut by 8 bases and J by 0 bases, with 13 bases left in between. This CDR3 is 14 amino acids long. CDR3 protein: CASRDRLLNTEAFF. Written as DNA, the CDR3 is TGTGCCAGCCGGGACCGACTCTTGAACACTGAAGCTTTCTTT.